These T cell receptor beta chains were read from a single sample in a study of beta chain features in type 1 diabetes. The protocol was immunoSEQ multiplex PCR, while the TCRdb copy is restricted to in-frame clones and leaves out a portion. The profile shows approximately 360,000 clones, around an eighth of them singletons. The sample comprised naive CD4+ T cells from blood. The receptors come from a woman aged 18-29 years with type 1 diabetes. The CDR3 runs from the conserved cysteine through the conserved F or W. The D gene is left open where the match is weak. The listing skips clone size in some rows; elsewhere it reads once, few, many or a size class.

>TRBJ1-1|NA|NA|TRBV7-2
TGTGCCAGCTGGTTTCGGACTTTAACCACTGAAGCTTTCTTT
CASWFRTLTTEAFF
>TRBJ2-6|NA|NA|TRBV7-9
TGTGCCAGCAGCTCCCACAGGGCGCCTAGCTCTGGGGCCAACGTCCTGACTTTC
CASSSHRAPSSGANVLTF
>TRBJ1-3|NA|NA|TRBV4-1
TGCGCCAGCAGCCAAGGAGGCAACACCATATATTTT
CASSQGGNTIYF
>TRBJ1-5|few|TRBD1|TRBV5-6
TGTGCCAGCAGCGACAGGGGGCATCAGCCCCAGCATTTT
CASSDRGHQPQHF
>TRBJ1-5|NA|NA|TRBV7-2
TGTGCCAGCAGCTACCGAGGTCGGGAAAGCAATCAGCCCCAGCATTTT
CASSYRGRESNQPQHF
>TRBJ1-2|few|TRBD1|TRBV4-1
TGCGCCAGCAGTCCAAACTGGGACAGGGTGGACGGCTACACCTTC
CASSPNWDRVDGYTF
>TRBJ1-5|few|NA|TRBV2
TGTGCCAGCAGTGACCGTGGCAGATCCCGTCAGCCCCAGCATTTT
CASSDRGRSRQPQHF
>TRBJ2-5|NA|TRBD2|TRBV9
TGTGCCAGCAGCACCGGGACTAGCGGCCCTCAAGAGACCCAGTACTTC
CASSTGTSGPQETQYF
>TRBJ1-3|NA|NA|TRBV7-9
TGTGCCAGCAGCCCCGACAGGTTCGGAAACACCATATATTTT
CASSPDRFGNTIYF
>TRBJ2-7|NA|TRBD2|TRBV18
TGTGCCAGCTCCCCTGGGACTAGCGGGAGCTACGAGCAGTACTTC
CASSPGTSGSYEQYF
>TRBJ2-1|few|TRBD2|TRBV5-1
TGCGCCAGCAGCTTGGTTAGCGGGAGGGCCTTGGAGCAGTTCTTC
CASSLVSGRALEQFF
>TRBJ1-6|NA|NA|TRBV7-9
TGTGCCAGCAGCTTAGCGGGGGCCCTGAATTCACCCCTCCACTTT
CASSLAGALNSPLHF
>TRBJ2-5|NA|NA|TRBV7-9
TGTGCCAGCGGACTAGAGACCCAGTACTTC
CASGLETQYF
>TRBJ2-1|NA|NA|TRBV7-3
TGTGCCAGCAGCTCCACAGGGATCAGATACAATGAGCAGTTCTTC
CASSSTGIRYNEQFF
>TRBJ1-5|NA|NA|TRBV15
TGTGCCACCAGCAGGAAGGCCTTAGCCAATCAGCCCCAGCATTTT
CATSRKALANQPQHF
>TRBJ2-2|NA|NA|TRBV25-1
TGTGCCAGCAGTGAATACTTAGGGGGCGGGGAGCTGTTTTTT
CASSEYLGGGELFF
>TRBJ1-1|NA|NA|TRBV30
TGTGCCTGGAGTGTATCCCCCGGAGCTTTCTTT
CAWSVSPGAFF
>TRBJ1-5|few|NA|TRBV6-5
TGTGCCAGCAGTTACTCGAGAGGCAATCAGCCCCAGCATTTT
CASSYSRGNQPQHF
>TRBJ1-1|NA|NA|TRBV7-9
TGTGCCAGCAGCTTCTCCACTGAAGCTTTCTTT
CASSFSTEAFF
>TRBJ2-7|NA|TRBD2|TRBV18
TGTGCCAGCTCACGGGGACTAGCGGGAGCAACCGAGCAGTACTTC
CASSRGLAGATEQYF
>TRBJ2-3|NA|TRBD2|TRBV10-2
TGCGCCAGCAGTGCGCGGGGGACTGGGGCGAATACGCAGTATTTT
CASSARGTGANTQYF
>TRBJ1-3|few|NA|TRBV29-1
TGCAGCGTCCTGACAGCCTCTGGAAACACCATATATTTT
CSVLTASGNTIYF
>TRBJ2-7|few|TRBD1|TRBV13
TGTGCCAGCAGCTTTGGACAGGGTGTCTTGGACTACGAGCAGTACTTC
CASSFGQGVLDYEQYF
>TRBJ2-6|NA|NA|TRBV9
TGTGCCAGCACCCTCCAGGCTGGGGCCAACGTCCTGACTTTC
CASTLQAGANVLTF
>TRBJ2-6|few|NA|TRBV30
TGTGCCTGGACGCGGTCAGTCCTATCTGGGGCCAACGTCCTGACTTTC
CAWTRSVLSGANVLTF
>TRBJ1-2|few|TRBD1|TRBV13
TGTGCCAGCAGCTTAGTGCAGGGGGGATTCGGCTACACCTTC
CASSLVQGGFGYTF
>TRBJ2-1|NA|TRBD2|TRBV30
TGTGCCTGGAGACGCGCGGGAGTGAATGAGCAGTTCTTC
CAWRRAGVNEQFF
>TRBJ2-1|NA|NA|TRBV19
TGTGCCAGTAGTCGCCGACGGGACTCCGGTGAGCAGTTCTTC
CASSRRRDSGEQFF
>TRBJ1-2|NA|TRBD1|TRBV10-3
TGTGCCATCACCGCAGACAGGGTGGGTGGCTACACCTTC
CAITADRVGGYTF
>TRBJ2-5|NA|NA|TRBV6-1
TGTGCCAGCAGTGAAGGACCAAGGGAGAAGACCCAGTACTTC
CASSEGPREKTQYF
>TRBJ2-3|NA|TRBD2|TRBV9
TGTGCCAGCAGCGTATCCTCTAGCGGCACAACGGATACGCAGTATTTT
CASSVSSSGTTDTQYF
>TRBJ1-2|NA|TRBD1|TRBV4-1
TGCGCCAGCAGCCCAGACCGGACAGGGGAAGTCGATGGCTACACCTTC
CASSPDRTGEVDGYTF
>TRBJ2-6|NA|NA|TRBV6-5
TGTGCCAGCTCGTACTCTGGGGCCAACGTCCTGACTTTC
CASSYSGANVLTF